This T cell receptor beta chain was observed in a study of blood T cell repertoires in COVID-19. Germline lookup yields CDR1 WSHSY and CDR2 SAAADI. Trimming at V came to 7 bases and at J to 0 bases, leaving 8 bases not matched to a gene. The CDR3 totals 18 residues. Produced via immunoSEQ multiplex PCR; TCRdb's table is partial and in-frame only. This sample has 35,000 to 45,000 clones; 70% to 90% occur once, and the top ten carry over 2%. Sample: peripheral blood. This sequence joins TRBV10-2 and TRBJ2-1; the match to TRBD2 covers 14 bases. This clonotype originated in a human donor in a cohort sampled during active COVID-19. The CDR3 sequence is CASKGLAGAHPSYNEQFF. The CDR3 region has the DNA TGCGCCAGCAAGGGACTAGCGGGGGCCCACCCCTCCTACAATGAGCAGTTCTTC.